The entry that follows covers one T cell receptor (beta chain) sequence. Its antigen remains unidentified. Lacking the conserved final phenylalanine or tryptophan, this CDR3 likely reflects a read error. Donation came from healthy Caucasian individuals in Russia who were aged roughly 6 to 95. It was roughly 10 milliliters of peripheral blood that were drawn from each donor. The authors extracted at least 5 micrograms of total RNA per sample. V lost 4 bases to trimming and J lost 7 bases; unmatched junction nucleotides: 9. Germline V CDR1 and CDR2: SQVTM, ANQGSEA. The CDR3 covers 14 residues. This sample was included in a study of blood T cells in healthy people across ages. Study outcomes and limitations: The fall in TCR beta diversity per million T cells was roughly linear with age.

A second PCR of 7 to 11 cycles used a sample-barcoded 5' primer and a J-beta primer mix. MiXCR, applied by TCRdb to the 5' RACE reads, yields one record per CDR3 protein. This table has around 650,000 distinct CDR3 sequences, around 43% appearing once. Sequencing was performed on blood. This receptor was obtained from an older man in good health. This sequence joins TRBV29-1 and TRBJ2-1; 8 bases are a match to TRBD2. This CDR3 is CSVVYSGVINEQFL. The CDR3 DNA reads as TGCAGCGTTGTCTATAGCGGGGTAATTAATGAGCAGTTCTTA.